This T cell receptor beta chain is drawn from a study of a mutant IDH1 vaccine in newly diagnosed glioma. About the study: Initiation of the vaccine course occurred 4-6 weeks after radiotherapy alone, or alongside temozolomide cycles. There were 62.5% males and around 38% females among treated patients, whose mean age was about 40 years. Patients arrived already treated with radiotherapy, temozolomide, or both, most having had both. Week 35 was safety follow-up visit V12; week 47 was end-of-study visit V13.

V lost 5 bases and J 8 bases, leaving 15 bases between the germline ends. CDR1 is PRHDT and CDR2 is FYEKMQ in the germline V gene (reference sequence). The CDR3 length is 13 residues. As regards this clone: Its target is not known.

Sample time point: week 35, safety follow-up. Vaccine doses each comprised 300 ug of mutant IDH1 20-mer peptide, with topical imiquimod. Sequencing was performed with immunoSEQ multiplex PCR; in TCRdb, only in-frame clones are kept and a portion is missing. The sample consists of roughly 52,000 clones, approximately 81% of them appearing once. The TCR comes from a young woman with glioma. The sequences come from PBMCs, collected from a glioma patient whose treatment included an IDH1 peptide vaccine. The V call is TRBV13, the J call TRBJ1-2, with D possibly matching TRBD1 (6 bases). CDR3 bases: TGTGCCAGCAGCCAAGGGGGGGCGATCGGCTACACCTTC. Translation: CASSQGGAIGYTF.